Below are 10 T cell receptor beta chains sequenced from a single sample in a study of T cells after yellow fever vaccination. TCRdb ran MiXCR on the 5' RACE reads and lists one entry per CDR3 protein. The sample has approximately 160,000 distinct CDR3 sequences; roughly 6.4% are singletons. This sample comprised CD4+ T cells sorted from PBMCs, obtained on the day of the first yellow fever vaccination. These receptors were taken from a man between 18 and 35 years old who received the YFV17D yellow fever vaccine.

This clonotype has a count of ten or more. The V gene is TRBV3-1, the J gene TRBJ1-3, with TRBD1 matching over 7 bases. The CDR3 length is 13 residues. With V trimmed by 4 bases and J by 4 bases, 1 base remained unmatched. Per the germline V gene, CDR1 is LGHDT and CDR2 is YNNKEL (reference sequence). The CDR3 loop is CASSPGQGNTIYF. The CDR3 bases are TGTGCCAGCAGCCCGGGACAGGGAAACACCATATATTTT.

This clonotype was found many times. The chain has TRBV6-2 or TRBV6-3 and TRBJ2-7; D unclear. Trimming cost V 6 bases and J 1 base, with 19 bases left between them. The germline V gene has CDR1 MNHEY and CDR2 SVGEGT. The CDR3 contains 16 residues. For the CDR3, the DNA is TGTGCCAGCAGCCCCAAGGATTGGTGGCGATCCTACGAGCAGTACTTC. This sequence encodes CASSPKDWWRSYEQYF.

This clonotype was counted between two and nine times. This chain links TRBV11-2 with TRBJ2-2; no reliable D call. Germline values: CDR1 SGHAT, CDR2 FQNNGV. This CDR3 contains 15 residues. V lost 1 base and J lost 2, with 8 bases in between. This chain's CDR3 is CASSLGAQNTGELFF. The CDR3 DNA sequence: TGTGCCAGCAGCTTAGGGGCCCAAAACACCGGGGAGCTGTTTTTT.

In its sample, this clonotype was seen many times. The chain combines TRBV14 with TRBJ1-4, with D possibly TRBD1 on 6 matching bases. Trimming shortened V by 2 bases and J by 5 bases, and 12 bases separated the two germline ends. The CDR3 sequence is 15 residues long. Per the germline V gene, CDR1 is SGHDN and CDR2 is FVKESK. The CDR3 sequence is CASSQLVGANEKLFF. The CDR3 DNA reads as TGTGCCAGCAGCCAACTCGTGGGGGCCAATGAAAAACTGTTTTTT.

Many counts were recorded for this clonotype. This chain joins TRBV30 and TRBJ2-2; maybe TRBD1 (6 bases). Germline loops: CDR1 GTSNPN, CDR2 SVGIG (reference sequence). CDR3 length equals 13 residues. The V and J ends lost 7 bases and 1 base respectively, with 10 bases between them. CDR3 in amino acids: CASPTGNTGELFF. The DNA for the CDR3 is TGTGCCTCCCCGACAGGGAACACCGGGGAGCTGTTTTTT.

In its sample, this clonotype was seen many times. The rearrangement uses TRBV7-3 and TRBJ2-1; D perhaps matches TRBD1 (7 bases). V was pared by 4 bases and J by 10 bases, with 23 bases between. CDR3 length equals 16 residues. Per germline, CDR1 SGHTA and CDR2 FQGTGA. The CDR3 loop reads CASSSQGGGLIGEQFF. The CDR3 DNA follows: TGTGCCAGCAGCTCCCAGGGGGGAGGTTTGATCGGGGAGCAGTTCTTC.

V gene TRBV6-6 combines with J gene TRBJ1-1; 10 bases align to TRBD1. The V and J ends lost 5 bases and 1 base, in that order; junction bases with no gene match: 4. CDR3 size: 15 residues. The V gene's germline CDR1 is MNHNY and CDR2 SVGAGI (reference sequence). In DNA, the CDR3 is TGTGCCAGCAGTAGACAGGGGGCGTCGAACACTGAAGCTTTCTTT. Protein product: CASSRQGASNTEAFF.

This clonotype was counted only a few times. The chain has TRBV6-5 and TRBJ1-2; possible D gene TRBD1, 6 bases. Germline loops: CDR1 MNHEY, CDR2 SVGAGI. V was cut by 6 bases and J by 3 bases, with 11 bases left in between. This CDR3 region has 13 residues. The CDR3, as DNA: TGTGCCAGCAGAAGGGGGATCGACTATGGCTACACCTTC. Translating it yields CASRRGIDYGYTF.

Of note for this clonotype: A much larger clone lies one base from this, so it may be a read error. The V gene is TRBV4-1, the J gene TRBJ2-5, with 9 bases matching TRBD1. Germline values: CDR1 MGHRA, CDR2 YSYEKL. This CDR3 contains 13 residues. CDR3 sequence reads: CSSSQDRGETQYF. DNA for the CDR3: TGCTCCAGCAGCCAAGACAGGGGGGAGACCCAGTACTTC.

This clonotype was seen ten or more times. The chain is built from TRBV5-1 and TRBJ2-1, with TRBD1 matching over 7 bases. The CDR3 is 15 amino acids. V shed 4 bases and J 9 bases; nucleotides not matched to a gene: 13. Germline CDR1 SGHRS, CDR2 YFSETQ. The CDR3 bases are TGCGCCAGCAGCCCGGCCGGTGCAGGGGGAGCTGAGCAGTTCTTC. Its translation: CASSPAGAGGAEQFF. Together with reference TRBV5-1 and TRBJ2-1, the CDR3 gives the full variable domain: KAGVTQTPRYLIKTRGQQVTLSCSPISGHRSVSWYQQTPGQGLQFLFEYFSETQRNKGNFPGRFSGRQFSNSRSEMNVSTLELGDSALYLCASSPAGAGGAEQFFGPGTRLTVL.